Described below is a single T cell receptor (beta chain) sequence and its context. Its antigen is as yet unknown. Method: immunoSEQ multiplex PCR; TCRdb's copy keeps in-frame clones and lacks some. In the table there are 55,000 to 80,000 clones, around 86% of which are singletons. Autoimmune disease history or systemic immunosuppression barred patients. The sample is drawn from a study of OX40 agonist ivuxolimab in advanced cancers. Study summary: Given to patients was ivuxolimab, an agonistic anti-OX40 (CD134) antibody.

Germline V gene sequence: CDR1 SGHTA, CDR2 FQGTGA. Deletions cut 5 bases from V and 2 bases from J, with 19 bases between. The CDR3 loop spans 18 amino acids. Study conclusions and caveats: Certain nonresponding patients likewise had low normalized T-cell clonal expansion. Expanded clones were, on average, more numerous among CD8+ T cells than CD4+.

The sequencing here drew on CD4+ or CD8+ T cells sorted from blood, taken in a trial of the OX40 agonist ivuxolimab. The TCR comes from an adult with an advanced solid tumor such as melanoma, head and neck, liver or kidney cancer. This chain joins TRBV7-3 and TRBJ2-6; no clear D gene. The CDR3 DNA follows: TGTGCCAGCAGCCAACCTTACGACCCGGTTACTGGGGCCAACGTCCTGACTTTC. This encodes CASSQPYDPVTGANVLTF.